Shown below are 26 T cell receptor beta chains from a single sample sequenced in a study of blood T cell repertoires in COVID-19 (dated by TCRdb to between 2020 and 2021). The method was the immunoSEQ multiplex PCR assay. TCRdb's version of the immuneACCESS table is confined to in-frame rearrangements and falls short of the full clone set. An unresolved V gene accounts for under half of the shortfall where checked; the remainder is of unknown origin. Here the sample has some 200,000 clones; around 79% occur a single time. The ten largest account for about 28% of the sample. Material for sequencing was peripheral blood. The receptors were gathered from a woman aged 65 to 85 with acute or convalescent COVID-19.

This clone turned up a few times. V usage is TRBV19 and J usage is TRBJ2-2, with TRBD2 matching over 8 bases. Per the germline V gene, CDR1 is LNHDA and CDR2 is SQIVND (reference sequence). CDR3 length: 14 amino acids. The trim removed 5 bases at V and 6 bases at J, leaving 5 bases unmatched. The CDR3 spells CASSVTGGAGELFF. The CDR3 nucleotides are TGTGCCAGTAGTGTAACCGGGGGGGCCGGGGAGCTGTTTTTT.

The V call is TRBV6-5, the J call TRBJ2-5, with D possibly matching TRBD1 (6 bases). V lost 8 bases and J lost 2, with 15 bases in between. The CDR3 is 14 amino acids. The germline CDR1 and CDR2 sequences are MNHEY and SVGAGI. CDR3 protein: CASERRGIQETQYF. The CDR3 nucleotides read TGTGCCAGCGAGAGAAGGGGGATTCAAGAGACCCAGTACTTC.

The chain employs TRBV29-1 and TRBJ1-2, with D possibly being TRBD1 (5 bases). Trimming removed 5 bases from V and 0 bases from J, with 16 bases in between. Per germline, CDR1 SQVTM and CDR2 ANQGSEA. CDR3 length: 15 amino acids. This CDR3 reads CSVSGKAGANYGYTF. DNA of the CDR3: TGCAGCGTTAGTGGTAAGGCGGGGGCTAACTATGGCTACACCTTC.

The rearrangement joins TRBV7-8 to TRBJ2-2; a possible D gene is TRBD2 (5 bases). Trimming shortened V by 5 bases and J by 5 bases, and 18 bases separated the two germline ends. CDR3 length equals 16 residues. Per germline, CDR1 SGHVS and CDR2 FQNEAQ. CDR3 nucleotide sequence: TGTGCCAGCAGCCCATTGACATTTCGGGGAACCGGGGAGCTGTTTTTT. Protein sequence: CASSPLTFRGTGELFF.

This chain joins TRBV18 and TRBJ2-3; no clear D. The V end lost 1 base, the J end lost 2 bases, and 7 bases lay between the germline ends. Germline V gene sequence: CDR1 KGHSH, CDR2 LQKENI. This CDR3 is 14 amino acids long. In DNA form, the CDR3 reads TGTGCCAGCTCACCACTCCGAGACACAGATACGCAGTATTTT. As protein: CASSPLRDTDTQYF.

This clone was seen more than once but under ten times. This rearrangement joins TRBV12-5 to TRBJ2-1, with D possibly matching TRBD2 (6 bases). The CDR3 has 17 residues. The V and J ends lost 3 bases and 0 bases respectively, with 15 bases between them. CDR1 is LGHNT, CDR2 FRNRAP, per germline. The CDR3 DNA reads TGTGCTAGTGGTTTAAGGAGGGAGAATAGCTCCTACAATGAGCAGTTCTTC. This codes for CASGLRRENSSYNEQFF.

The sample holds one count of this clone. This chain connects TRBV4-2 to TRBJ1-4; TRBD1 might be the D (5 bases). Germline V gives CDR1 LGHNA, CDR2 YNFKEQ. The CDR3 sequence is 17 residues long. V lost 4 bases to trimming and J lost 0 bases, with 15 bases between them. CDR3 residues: CASSREGSTATNEKLFF. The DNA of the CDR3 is TGTGCCAGCAGCCGGGAAGGTTCGACAGCAACTAATGAAAAACTGTTTTTT.

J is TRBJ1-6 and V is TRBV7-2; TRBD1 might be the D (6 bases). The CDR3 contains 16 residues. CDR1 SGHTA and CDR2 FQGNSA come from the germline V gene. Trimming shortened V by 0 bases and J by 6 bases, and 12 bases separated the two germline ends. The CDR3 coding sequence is TGTGCCAGCAGCTTAGCACAGGGTTCGGTTAATTCACCCCTCCACTTT. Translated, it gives CASSLAQGSVNSPLHF.

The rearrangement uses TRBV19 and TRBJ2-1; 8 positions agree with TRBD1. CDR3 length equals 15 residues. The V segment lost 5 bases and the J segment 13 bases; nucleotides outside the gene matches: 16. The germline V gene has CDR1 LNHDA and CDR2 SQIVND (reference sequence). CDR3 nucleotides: TGTGCCAGTAGTCCCCAGGGGGCGCAGGTAGGGGGCCAGTTCTTC. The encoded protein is CASSPQGAQVGGQFF. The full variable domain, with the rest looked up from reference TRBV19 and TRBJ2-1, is DGGITQSPKYLFRKEGQNVTLSCEQNLNHDAMYWYRQDPGQGLRLIYYSQIVNDFQKGDIAEGYSVSREKKESFPLTVTSAQKNPTAFYLCASSPQGAQVGGQFFGPGTRLTVL.

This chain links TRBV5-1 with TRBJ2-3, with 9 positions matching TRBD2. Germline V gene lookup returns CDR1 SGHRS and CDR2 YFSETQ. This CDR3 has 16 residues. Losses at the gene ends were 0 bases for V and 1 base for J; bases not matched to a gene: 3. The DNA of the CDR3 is TGCGCCAGCAGCTTGGAGTCTAGCGGGGGCACAGATACGCAGTATTTT. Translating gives CASSLESSGGTDTQYF.

The CDR3 loop is CAWSLTGYGQPQHF. The CDR3 nucleotides are TGTGCCTGGAGCCTAACAGGGTACGGACAGCCCCAGCATTTT. The genes are TRBV30 and TRBJ1-5; D perhaps matches TRBD1 (6 bases). The ends were cut back, 3 bases at V and 7 bases at J, with 16 bases in the middle. Germline values: CDR1 GTSNPN, CDR2 SVGIG (reference sequence). The CDR3 sequence is 14 residues long.

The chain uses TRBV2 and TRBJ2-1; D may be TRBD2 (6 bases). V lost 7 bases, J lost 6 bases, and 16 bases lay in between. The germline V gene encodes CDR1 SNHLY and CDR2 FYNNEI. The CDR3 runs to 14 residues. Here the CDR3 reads CASNRLVRANEQFF. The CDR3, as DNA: TGTGCCAGCAACCGACTAGTTAGAGCCAATGAGCAGTTCTTC. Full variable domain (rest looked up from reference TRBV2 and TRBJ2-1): EPEVTQTPSHQVTQMGQEVILRCVPISNHLYFYWYRQILGQKVEFLVSFYNNEISEKSEIFDDQFSVERPDGSNFTLKIRSTKLEDSAMYFCASNRLVRANEQFFGPGTRLTVL.

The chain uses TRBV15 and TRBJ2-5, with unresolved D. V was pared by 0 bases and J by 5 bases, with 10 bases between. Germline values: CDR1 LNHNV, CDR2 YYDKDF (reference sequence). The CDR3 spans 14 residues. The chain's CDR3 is CATSREENGETQYF. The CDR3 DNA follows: TGTGCCACCAGCAGAGAAGAAAACGGGGAGACCCAGTACTTC.

This CDR3 reads CASSLAGADNEQFF. The CDR3 nucleotides read TGTGCCAGCAGCTTAGCAGGGGCAGACAATGAGCAGTTCTTC. The chain couples TRBV7-9 to TRBJ2-1; perhaps TRBD1 as D (5 bases). Germline V gives CDR1 SEHNR, CDR2 FQNEAQ (reference sequence). The CDR3 loop spans 14 amino acids. The ends were cut back, 0 bases at V and 5 bases at J, with 8 bases in the middle.

CDR3 amino acids: CASSYAGVSNQPQHF. CDR3 bases: TGTGCCAGCAGTTACGCTGGAGTGTCGAATCAGCCCCAGCATTTT. The rearrangement uses TRBV5-8 and TRBJ1-5; D not resolved. V lost 5 bases to trimming and J lost 4 bases, with 16 bases between them. The length of the CDR3 is 15 residues. In germline, CDR1 is SGHTS, CDR2 YDEGEE.

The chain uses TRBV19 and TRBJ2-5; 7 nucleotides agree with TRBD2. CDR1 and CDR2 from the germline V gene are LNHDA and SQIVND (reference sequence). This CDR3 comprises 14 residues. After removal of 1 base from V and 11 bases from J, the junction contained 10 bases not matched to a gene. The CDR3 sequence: CASSIGAGLGSQYF. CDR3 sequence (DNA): TGTGCCAGTAGTATAGGAGCGGGGCTTGGTTCTCAGTACTTC. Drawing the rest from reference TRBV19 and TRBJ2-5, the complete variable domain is DGGITQSPKYLFRKEGQNVTLSCEQNLNHDAMYWYRQDPGQGLRLIYYSQIVNDFQKGDIAEGYSVSREKKESFPLTVTSAQKNPTAFYLCASSIGAGLGSQYFGPGTRLLVL.

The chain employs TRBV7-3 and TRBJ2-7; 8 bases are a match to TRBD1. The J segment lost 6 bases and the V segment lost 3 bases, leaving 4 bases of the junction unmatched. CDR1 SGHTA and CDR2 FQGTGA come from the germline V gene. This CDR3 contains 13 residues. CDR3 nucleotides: TGTGCCAGCAGCTTTGGACAGGGCGGCGAGCAGTACTTC. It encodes CASSFGQGGEQYF.

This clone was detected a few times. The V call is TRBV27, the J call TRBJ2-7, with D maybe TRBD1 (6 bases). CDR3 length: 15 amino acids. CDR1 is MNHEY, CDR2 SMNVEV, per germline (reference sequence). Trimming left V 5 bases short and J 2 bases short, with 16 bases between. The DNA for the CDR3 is TGTGCCAGCAGTCCCGCAGGGGAACTTGCCTACGAGCAGTACTTC. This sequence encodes CASSPAGELAYEQYF.

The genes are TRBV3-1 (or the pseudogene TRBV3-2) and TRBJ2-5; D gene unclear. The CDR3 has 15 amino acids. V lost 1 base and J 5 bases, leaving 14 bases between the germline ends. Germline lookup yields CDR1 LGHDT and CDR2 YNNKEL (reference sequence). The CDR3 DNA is TGTGCCAGCAGCCAAGGGGTTCGGATCGGGGAGACCCAGTACTTC. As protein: CASSQGVRIGETQYF.

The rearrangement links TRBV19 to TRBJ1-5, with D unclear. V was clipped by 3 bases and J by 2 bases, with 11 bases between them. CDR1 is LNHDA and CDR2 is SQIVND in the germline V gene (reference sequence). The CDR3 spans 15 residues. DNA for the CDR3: TGTGCCAGTAGTATCGGGTCTGCCGGCAATCAGCCCCAGCATTTT. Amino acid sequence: CASSIGSAGNQPQHF.

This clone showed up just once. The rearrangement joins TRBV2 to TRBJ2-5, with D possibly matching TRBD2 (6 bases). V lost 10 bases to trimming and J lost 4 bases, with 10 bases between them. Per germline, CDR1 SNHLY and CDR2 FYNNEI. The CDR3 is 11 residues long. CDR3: CATGGGETQYF. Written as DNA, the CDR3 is TGTGCCACCGGGGGAGGAGAGACCCAGTACTTC.

CDR3 loop: CASTATSASDTQYF. The CDR3 bases are TGTGCCAGCACCGCGACTAGCGCGTCAGATACGCAGTATTTT. The chain couples TRBV7-2 to TRBJ2-3; 8 nucleotides align to TRBD2. Germline V lookup: CDR1 SGHTA, CDR2 FQGNSA. This CDR3 has 14 amino acids. After removal of 7 bases from V and 4 bases from J, the junction contained 7 bases not matched to a gene.

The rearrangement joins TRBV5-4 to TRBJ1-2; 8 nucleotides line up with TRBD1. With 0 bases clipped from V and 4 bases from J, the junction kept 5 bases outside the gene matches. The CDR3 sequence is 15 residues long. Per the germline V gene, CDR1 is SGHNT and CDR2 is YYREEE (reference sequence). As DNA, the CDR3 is TGTGCCAGCAGCTTGGAAGCAGGGGGCCTCTATGGCTACACCTTC. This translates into CASSLEAGGLYGYTF.

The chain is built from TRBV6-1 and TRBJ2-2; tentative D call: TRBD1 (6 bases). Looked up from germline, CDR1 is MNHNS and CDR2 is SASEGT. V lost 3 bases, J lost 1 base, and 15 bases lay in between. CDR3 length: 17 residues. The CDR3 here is CASSETYRVGNTGELFF. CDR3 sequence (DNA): TGTGCCAGCAGTGAGACTTACAGGGTGGGGAACACCGGGGAGCTGTTTTTT.

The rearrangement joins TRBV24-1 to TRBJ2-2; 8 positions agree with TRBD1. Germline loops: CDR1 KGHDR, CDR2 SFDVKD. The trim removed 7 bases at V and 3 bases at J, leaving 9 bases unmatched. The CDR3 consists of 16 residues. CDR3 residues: CATSGRQGWDTGELFF. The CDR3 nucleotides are TGTGCCACCAGCGGGAGACAGGGGTGGGACACCGGGGAGCTGTTTTTT.

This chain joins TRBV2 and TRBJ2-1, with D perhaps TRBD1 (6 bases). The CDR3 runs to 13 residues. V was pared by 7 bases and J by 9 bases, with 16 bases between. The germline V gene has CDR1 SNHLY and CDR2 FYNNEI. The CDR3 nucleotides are TGTGCCAGCATGCGGGCAGGGGCGGGTGAGCAGTTCTTC. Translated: CASMRAGAGEQFF.